Listed here are 9 T cell receptor beta chains from one sample, sequenced in a study of cytomegalovirus exposure and HLA in healthy donors. Vbeta (60) and Jbeta (13) primers were used in the PCR. The protocol was immunoSEQ multiplex PCR, while the TCRdb copy is restricted to in-frame clones and leaves out a portion. The table records 150,000 to 200,000 clones, around four fifths of them present only once. Sequenced input: PBMCs. These receptors originate from a female donor in good health and CMV-seronegative.

V gene TRBV15 combines with J gene TRBJ1-5; D is unclear. Trimming took off 5 bases at V and 3 bases at J, with 8 bases between the two ends. CDR3 size: 13 residues. From germline, CDR1 is LNHNV and CDR2 YYDKDF (reference sequence). The CDR3, as DNA: TGTGCCACCAGCGAGGGTTTCAATCAGCCCCAGCATTTT. Its protein product is CATSEGFNQPQHF.

The chain employs TRBV7-2 and TRBJ2-7, with 7 positions matching TRBD1. Germline CDR1 and CDR2: SGHTA and FQGNSA. The V segment lost 2 bases and the J segment 2 bases; nucleotides outside the gene matches: 6. This CDR3 comprises 15 residues. The CDR3 DNA follows: TGTGCCAGCAGCTTACGGGCAGGGGGTCCCTACGAGCAGTACTTC. This codes for CASSLRAGGPYEQYF. Together with reference TRBV7-2 and TRBJ2-7, the CDR3 gives the full variable domain: GAGVSQSPSNKVTEKGKDVELRCDPISGHTALYWYRQSLGQGLEFLIYFQGNSAPDKSGLPSDRFSAERTGGSVSTLTIQRTQQEDSAVYLCASSLRAGGPYEQYFGPGTRLTVT.

The chain carries TRBV5-5 and TRBJ1-5; D not resolved. The CDR3 totals 13 residues. Per the germline V gene, CDR1 is SGHKS and CDR2 is YYEKEE (reference sequence). With 4 bases removed from V and 5 bases from J, the gap between germline ends came to 10 bases. The CDR3 DNA follows: TGTGCCAGCAGCCCGATGGCAGATCAGCCCCAGCATTTT. Its translation is CASSPMADQPQHF.

The chain couples TRBV5-1 to TRBJ1-2; TRBD1 agrees at 9 bases. V shed 1 base and J 8 bases; nucleotides not matched to a gene: 6. The germline CDR1 and CDR2 sequences are SGHRS and YFSETQ. This CDR3 spans 14 amino acids. The CDR3 reads CASSLTGTGQGYTF. CDR3 in DNA: TGCGCCAGCAGCTTGACCGGGACAGGGCAGGGCTACACCTTC.

The rearrangement uses TRBV10-3 and TRBJ2-2, with D uncertain. This CDR3 region has 13 residues. V lost 6 bases and J lost 3, with 8 bases in between. Germline values: CDR1 ENHRY, CDR2 SYGVKD. Here the CDR3 reads CAIRAPDTGELFF. DNA of the CDR3: TGTGCCATCAGGGCTCCCGACACCGGGGAGCTGTTTTTT.

The chain joins TRBV30 to TRBJ2-7, with D unclear. The V gene lost 1 base and the J gene lost 2 bases, with 9 bases spanning the gap. CDR3 size: 13 residues. CDR1 is GTSNPN, CDR2 SVGIG, per germline (reference sequence). CDR3 protein: CAWSALWTYEQYF. CDR3 DNA: TGTGCCTGGAGTGCACTATGGACCTACGAGCAGTACTTC.

The V gene is TRBV7-9, the J gene TRBJ2-1; TRBD2 matches at 7 bases. Germline V gene data show CDR1 as SEHNR and CDR2 as FQNEAQ (reference sequence). V lost 2 bases, J lost 7 bases, and 17 bases stayed unmatched. The CDR3 spans 18 residues. CDR3 nucleotides: TGTGCCAGCAGCTTATCCCGAACGGGAGGCCCACGGGGTAATGAGCAGTTCTTC. This sequence encodes CASSLSRTGGPRGNEQFF.

This chain uses TRBV19 with TRBJ2-7; D is perhaps TRBD1 (6 bases). Germline CDR1 reads LNHDA; CDR2 reads SQIVND (reference sequence). Trimming stripped 6 bases from V and 5 bases from J, with 20 bases between. CDR3 size: 15 residues. CDR3 region: CASSRQASGLNEQYF. CDR3 nucleotide sequence: TGTGCCAGTAGCCGACAGGCCTCCGGGTTGAACGAGCAGTACTTC.

The V call is TRBV6-1, the J call TRBJ1-5, with a tentative D call TRBD1 (5 bases). The CDR3 is 13 amino acids. V gave up 4 bases and J gave up 4 bases, with 8 bases separating them. CDR1 is MNHNS and CDR2 is SASEGT in the germline V gene. The CDR3 reads CASSVDRNQPQHF. The CDR3 DNA follows: TGTGCCAGCAGTGTTGACAGAAATCAGCCCCAGCATTTT.